Presented here are 18 T cell receptor beta chains from one specimen sequenced in a study of T cell responses to AZD1222 COVID-19 vaccine. Method: immunoSEQ multiplex PCR; TCRdb's copy keeps in-frame clones and lacks some. The sample gives around 31,000 clones, roughly 90% of which show up once; 45% to 50% is in the top ten. This specimen consisted of peripheral blood, obtained on day 0 of AZD1222 vaccination. The receptors stem from an adult in good health.

V usage is TRBV23-1 and J usage is TRBJ1-1, with a tentative D call TRBD1 (5 bases). TRBV23-1 is flagged as an ORF with uncertain function. V lost 8 bases and J lost 1, with 20 bases in between. This CDR3 contains 16 residues. The CDR3 spells CASPPAGAHRNTEAFF. The CDR3 region has the DNA TGCGCCAGCCCCCCGGCCGGGGCGCATAGGAACACTGAAGCTTTCTTT.

The chain links TRBV6-5 to TRBJ1-3; 8 bases align to TRBD1. Germline-derived CDR1 and CDR2 are MNHEY and SVGAGI. The CDR3 sequence is 14 residues long. The V gene end was trimmed by 5 bases and the J gene end by 5 bases; junction bases not matched to a gene: 5. Written as DNA, the CDR3 is TGTGCCAGCAGTCGAGGACAGGGTCGAAACACCATATATTTT. Translated: CASSRGQGRNTIYF.

DNA of the CDR3: TGTGCCAGCAGCCAAACAGGGGCCCATAATGAGCAGTTCTTC. Amino acid sequence: CASSQTGAHNEQFF. This chain joins TRBV4-2 and TRBJ2-1, with TRBD1 matching over 7 bases. The CDR3 is made up of 14 amino acids. Per germline, CDR1 LGHNA and CDR2 YNFKEQ. J was trimmed by 7 bases and V by 2 bases; bases with no gene match: 5.

The CDR3 spells CASSQGYNSPLHF. As DNA, the CDR3 is TGTGCCAGCAGCCAAGGATATAATTCACCCCTCCACTTT. The chain has TRBV14 and TRBJ1-6; D gene ambiguous. The ends were cut back, 1 base at V and 4 bases at J, with 2 bases in the middle. This CDR3 comprises 13 residues. Germline CDR1 is SGHDN and CDR2 is FVKESK.

The CDR3 coding sequence is TGTGCCAGCAGTTCCTCGGCGGGGTACGGGGGAGGCTACACCTTC. Translated: CASSSSAGYGGGYTF. The chain joins TRBV6-2 or TRBV6-3 to TRBJ1-2, with a tentative D call TRBD1 (5 bases). With 4 bases removed from V and 8 bases from J, the gap between germline ends came to 20 bases. The V gene's germline CDR1 is MNHEY and CDR2 SVGEGT. The CDR3 spans 15 residues.

This clone was seen once. The chain has TRBV27 and TRBJ2-7; 7 nucleotides match TRBD1. The length of the CDR3 is 14 residues. The J segment lost 2 bases and the V segment lost 5 bases, leaving 6 bases of the junction unmatched. The germline V gene has CDR1 MNHEY and CDR2 SMNVEV (reference sequence). In nucleotides, the CDR3 is TGTGCCAGCAGTCCACAGACAGGGCCCTACGAGCAGTACTTC. This gives the protein CASSPQTGPYEQYF.

J is TRBJ2-1 and V is TRBV13; D unresolved. The CDR3 is 14 amino acids. The ends were cut back, 5 bases at V and 7 bases at J, with 15 bases in the middle. Germline V gene data show CDR1 as PRHDT and CDR2 as FYEKMQ (reference sequence). The CDR3 protein is CASSDSHRRNEQFF. In DNA, the CDR3 is TGTGCCAGCAGCGACTCGCATCGCCGGAATGAGCAGTTCTTC.

The chain combines TRBV25-1 with TRBJ2-2; D tentatively fits TRBD1 or TRBD2 (6 bases each). Germline V gene sequence: CDR1 MGHDK, CDR2 SYGVNS. The CDR3 sequence is 17 residues long. V lost 7 bases and J lost 0, with 18 bases in between. CDR3 nucleotide sequence: TGTGCCAGCAAGCCCGTTGGGGGGCCGTCGAACACCGGGGAGCTGTTTTTT. Translating it yields CASKPVGGPSNTGELFF.

This clone appeared a single time. The chain is built from TRBV5-1 and TRBJ2-5; D gene ambiguous. The ends were cut back, 2 bases at V and 5 bases at J, with 4 bases in the middle. The CDR3 has 11 amino acids. CDR1 is SGHRS and CDR2 is YFSETQ in the germline V gene. The CDR3 DNA follows: TGCGCCAGCAGCTTCGGGGAGACCCAGTACTTC. Its protein product is CASSFGETQYF.

The chain is built from TRBV7-2 and TRBJ1-1, with D maybe TRBD1 (5 bases). This CDR3 has 15 residues. The V and J ends lost 1 base and 8 bases respectively, with 17 bases between them. Germline CDR1 is SGHTA and CDR2 is FQGNSA. CDR3 DNA: TGTGCCAGCAGCTTAGTCCGGCCCCCAGGGACGGAAGCTTTCTTT. Amino acid sequence: CASSLVRPPGTEAFF.

The gene calls are TRBV11-3 and TRBJ2-5; 10 bases agree with TRBD2. This CDR3 has 18 residues. The germline gives CDR1 SGHNT, CDR2 YENEEA. V shed 1 base, J shed 5 bases, and the junction held 13 bases outside the gene matches. DNA for the CDR3: TGTGCCAGCAGCTTAGGGTCCTTAGCGGGGGGCCGTGGTGAGACCCAGTACTTC. The encoded protein is CASSLGSLAGGRGETQYF.

This chain uses TRBV19 with TRBJ1-1; 7 bases map to TRBD1. V was clipped by 5 bases and J by 4 bases; unmatched bases: 7. This CDR3 region has 14 residues. Germline lookup yields CDR1 LNHDA and CDR2 SQIVND (reference sequence). In nucleotides, the CDR3 is TGTGCCAGTAGTCCACAGGGGAGCATCACTGAAGCTTTCTTT. It codes for CASSPQGSITEAFF.

The chain carries TRBV6-5 and TRBJ1-1; no clear D. The CDR3 has 14 residues. Trimming took off 5 bases at V and 1 base at J, with 11 bases between the two ends. Per the germline V gene, CDR1 is MNHEY and CDR2 is SVGAGI. In DNA form, the CDR3 reads TGTGCCAGCAGTCCCCGTAGGCAGAACACTGAAGCTTTCTTT. Translation gives CASSPRRQNTEAFF.

This chain connects TRBV28 to TRBJ2-7, with 7 bases matching TRBD1. V trimming: 7 bases; J trimming: 4 bases; junction bases outside the gene matches: 16. CDR1 is MDHEN and CDR2 is SYDVKM in the germline V gene. The length of the CDR3 is 16 residues. DNA of the CDR3: TGTGCCAGCACCTCTAGAGGGGGCAGGTTAGCGTACGAGCAGTACTTC. Translation: CASTSRGGRLAYEQYF.

This chain connects TRBV6-5 to TRBJ2-5, with a tentative D call TRBD1 (5 bases). With 5 bases removed from V and 3 bases from J, the gap between germline ends came to 13 bases. The length of the CDR3 is 14 residues. The germline V gene encodes CDR1 MNHEY and CDR2 SVGAGI. The CDR3 nucleotides read TGTGCCAGCAGTCCTAAGCGACAGAAAGAGACCCAGTACTTC. Its translation is CASSPKRQKETQYF.

This chain joins TRBV5-5 and TRBJ1-4, with 8 bases identical to TRBD1. Trimming removed 4 bases from V and 10 bases from J; junction bases left unmatched: 9. The germline V gene has CDR1 SGHKS and CDR2 YYEKEE (reference sequence). The CDR3 sequence is 14 residues long. The CDR3 here is CASSQGQDGTKLFF. In DNA, the CDR3 is TGTGCCAGCAGCCAGGGACAGGACGGGACAAAACTGTTTTTT.

The V and J genes are TRBV7-2 and TRBJ1-5, with D perhaps TRBD1 (6 bases). V was shortened by 6 bases and J by 2 bases, with 14 bases between the two germline ends. This CDR3 comprises 15 residues. Germline CDR1 SGHTA, CDR2 FQGNSA. For the CDR3, the DNA is TGTGCCAGCAGTCCTCAGGGGCAAGGCAATCAGCCCCAGCATTTT. It yields the protein CASSPQGQGNQPQHF. The variable domain in full, with the rest retrieved from reference TRBV7-2 and TRBJ1-5, is GAGVSQSPSNKVTEKGKDVELRCDPISGHTALYWYRQSLGQGLEFLIYFQGNSAPDKSGLPSDRFSAERTGGSVSTLTIQRTQQEDSAVYLCASSPQGQGNQPQHFGDGTRLSIL.

This chain uses TRBV28 with TRBJ1-1; D is ambiguous. Trimming removed 7 bases at V and 3 bases at J, with 6 bases between. This CDR3 contains 11 residues. Germline CDR1 reads MDHEN; CDR2 reads SYDVKM. The CDR3 DNA sequence: TGTGCCAGCAAAGGAGACACTGAAGCTTTCTTT. Translating gives CASKGDTEAFF.